A selection of T cell receptor beta chains follows, all from one sample in a study of blood T cell repertoires in COVID-19. Measured with immunoSEQ multiplex PCR; TCRdb has only the in-frame clones, and not every one. The data hold about 210,000 clones, with roughly 90% observed a single time. The sequenced sample was PBMCs or T cells enriched from blood (not recorded which). The receptors were gathered from a young man with acute COVID-19. The CDR3 runs from the conserved cysteine through the conserved F or W. Fields, in order: clone size, D gene, J gene, V gene, CDR3 DNA, CDR3 protein. The D gene is left open where the match is weak. Clone size is given for some rows only: seen once, a few or many times, or a class if the clone is expanded.

. | TRBD1 | TRBJ2-7 | TRBV12-3/TRBV12-4 | TGTGCCAGCAGTTCACAGGGGGCCTACGAGCAGTACTTC | CASSSQGAYEQYF
. | TRBD2 | TRBJ2-2 | TRBV18 | TGTGCCAGCTCGCTTAGCGGGATCGCCGGGGAGCTGTTTTTT | CASSLSGIAGELFF
once | TRBD2 | TRBJ2-7 | TRBV28 | TGTGCCAGCAGTCTATGGTTGGGTCCACTAGCGGGGAGCCCTTCGAGCTCCTACGAGCAGTACTTC | CASSLWLGPLAGSPSSSYEQYF
. | . | TRBJ2-5 | TRBV14 | TGTGCCAGCAGCCAACTACGGGAAGAAGAGACCCAGTACTTC | CASSQLREEETQYF
. | TRBD1 | TRBJ2-1 | TRBV30 | TGTGCCTGGAAGGGGGACAGGACGGGAGAGCAGTTCTTC | CAWKGDRTGEQFF
. | TRBD2 | TRBJ2-3 | TRBV9 | TGTGCCAGCAGCCCCGGACTAGCGTCTAGCACAGATACGCAGTATTTT | CASSPGLASSTDTQYF
. | TRBD1 | TRBJ1-1 | TRBV7-3 | TGTGCCAGCAGCTTATCGACAGGGAACCCTGAAGCTTTCTTT | CASSLSTGNPEAFF
. | TRBD1 | TRBJ1-1 | TRBV6-1 | TGTGCCAGCAGTGAATATGCGACAGGGGGTAGGACTGAAGCTTTCTTT | CASSEYATGGRTEAFF
few | TRBD2 | TRBJ2-7 | TRBV7-9 | TGTGCCAGCAGCCGTAGCGGGAGTATCAACGAGCAGTACTTC | CASSRSGSINEQYF
once | TRBD1 | TRBJ1-2 | TRBV6-5 | TGTGCCAGCAGCCCCAGGGGGTTGTGGGGCTACACCTTC | CASSPRGLWGYTF
. | . | TRBJ1-1 | TRBV10-2 | TGCGCCAGCAGTCCGGACAGTAGCACTGAAGCTTTCTTT | CASSPDSSTEAFF
. | TRBD2 | TRBJ2-1 | TRBV3-1/TRBV3-2 | TGTGCCAGCAGCCGAAGATTCCTAGCGGGAGGAACTGAGCAGTTCTTC | CASSRRFLAGGTEQFF
. | TRBD1 | TRBJ2-1 | TRBV28 | TGTGCCAGCAGTTTTGGGTCAGGGACAGGGGTTTTCTATGAGCAGTTCTTC | CASSFGSGTGVFYEQFF
. | . | TRBJ1-1 | TRBV15 | TGTGCCACCAGCCGGGTAACTTACGTAATGAACACTGAAGCTTTCTTT | CATSRVTYVMNTEAFF
. | TRBD1 | TRBJ1-1 | TRBV7-6 | TGTGCCAGCAGCTTAGTCGACAGGGGGAACACTGAAGCTTTCTTT | CASSLVDRGNTEAFF
few | TRBD2 | TRBJ2-5 | TRBV6-2/TRBV6-3 | TGTGCCAGCAGTGGGACTAGCGGAGGGGAAGAGACCCAGTACTTC | CASSGTSGGEETQYF
. | . | TRBJ2-7 | TRBV11-3 | TGTGCCAGCAGCCTTGGCGGAGGGAGGAACGAGCAGTACTTC | CASSLGGGRNEQYF
. | . | TRBJ2-7 | TRBV4-2 | TGTGCCAGCAGCCAAGGCGCGGGCGAGCAGTACTTC | CASSQGAGEQYF
. | . | TRBJ2-7 | TRBV9 | TGTGCCAGCAGCCCCACTAGCTCCTACGAGCAGTACTTC | CASSPTSSYEQYF
. | TRBD1 | TRBJ2-7 | TRBV5-5 | TGTGCCAGCAGGACAGGGGGTTCCTACGAGCAGTACTTC | CASRTGGSYEQYF
once | . | TRBJ1-1 | TRBV11-3 | TGTGCCAGCAGCTTAGATCGGCGGACTGAAGCTTTCTTT | CASSLDRRTEAFF
. | . | TRBJ1-5 | TRBV25-1 | TGTGCCAGCCAGGGACTAGGCAATCAGCCCCAGCATTTT | CASQGLGNQPQHF
. | TRBD1 | TRBJ2-1 | TRBV6-5 | TGTGCCAGCAACATTGGACAGGGTACCGATGAGCAGTTCTTC | CASNIGQGTDEQFF
. | TRBD2 | TRBJ2-1 | TRBV6-5 | TGTGCCAGCAGTTACTCTTCTTCTAGCGGCCACAATGAGCAGTTCTTC | CASSYSSSSGHNEQFF
. | . | TRBJ2-7 | TRBV28 | TGTGCCAGCAGCCAGGGAGGGGGCTACGAGCAGTACTTC | CASSQGGGYEQYF
. | TRBD1 | TRBJ1-4 | TRBV27 | TGTGCCAGCGCCGACAGGGGTGCAACTAATGAAAAACTGTTTTTT | CASADRGATNEKLFF